This T cell receptor (beta chain) was sequenced during a study of identical twins. Regarding the study as a whole: Out-of-frame alpha sequences that twins shared showed excess low generation probability. Monozygotic twin pairs showed more out-of-frame TCR alpha sharing than models estimated. Cord blood's abundant beta clonotypes had fewer insertions, unlike memory repertoires.

This clonotype was counted between two and nine times. Its antigen is not identified. Each donor (without exception) was a healthy Caucasian. TCRdb re-derived calls from the 5' RACE reads in MiXCR, one entry per CDR3 protein. The table records hundreds of thousands of distinct CDR3 sequences, roughly 12% of them present only once. The CDR3 covers 13 residues. V lost 8 bases, J lost 4 bases, and 5 bases stayed unmatched. Germline CDR1 and CDR2: MNHNS and SASEGT. This same sample was also taken into another study, of yellow fever vaccine responses in identical twins.

The source material was CD8+ T cells sorted from blood. The chain links TRBV6-1 to TRBJ2-3; 8 bases map to TRBD2. This receptor was taken from a woman between 18 and 29 years old in good health. CDR3 protein: CASWAGGPDTQYF. DNA for the CDR3: TGTGCCAGCTGGGCGGGGGGTCCAGATACGCAGTATTTT.